The 12 T cell receptor beta chains in this list originate from one sample, sequenced in a study of breast tumors, draining lymph nodes, adjacent tissues. Breast cancer patients provided tissue from their axillary draining lymph nodes. One entry per CDR3 protein results from TCRdb running MiXCR on the multiplex PCR reads. The table lists 150,000 to 200,000 distinct CDR3 sequences, around a third of them singletons. Input material: axillary lymph node tissue. The source is a female donor with breast cancer. Some clones in this sample may be carry-over from other donors' samples.

This sequence joins TRBV12-3 or TRBV12-4 and TRBJ1-5, with unresolved D. Between the trimmed V and J ends, which lost 5 bases and 11 bases, there was a span of 22 bases. The CDR3 loop spans 15 amino acids. The CDR3 sequence is CASSPSGKAKETQHF. The CDR3 DNA sequence: TGTGCCAGCAGTCCTTCAGGCAAGGCCAAAGAGACCCAGCATTTT.

V usage is TRBV12-3 or TRBV12-4 and J usage is TRBJ1-5; 7 bases align to TRBD1. The trim removed 6 bases at V and 2 bases at J, leaving 7 bases unmatched. There are 15 residues in the CDR3. CDR3 DNA: TGTGCCAGCAGGCGCGACAGGGCTGGCAATCAGCCCCAGCATTTT. Amino acid sequence: CASRRDRAGNQPQHF.

A remark on this clonotype: One base away lies a much larger clone, so this may be a sequencing read error. The CDR3 coding sequence is TGTGCCAGCAGCTCACCTGATCCCGGGGCAGGGGTTTTCTCGAACACCGGGGAGCTGTTTTTT. This encodes CASSSPDPGAGVFSNTGELFF. The chain combines TRBV11-2 with TRBJ2-2; possibly TRBD1 for D (6 bases). The germline CDR1 and CDR2 sequences are SGHAT and FQNNGV. V was pared by 4 bases and J by 0 bases, with 27 bases between. The CDR3 length is 21 residues.

This clonotype was observed at least ten times. The V and J genes are TRBV7-9 and TRBJ2-1, with D perhaps TRBD2 (7 bases). Between the trimmed V and J ends, which lost 1 base and 10 bases, there was a span of 14 bases. Germline V gene sequence: CDR1 SEHNR, CDR2 FQNEAQ (reference sequence). The CDR3 has 14 residues. This CDR3 is CASSLGRWGGEQFF. The DNA for the CDR3 is TGTGCCAGCAGCTTAGGTCGGTGGGGGGGCGAGCAGTTCTTC.

The chain joins TRBV28 to TRBJ2-2, with 7 bases identical to TRBD2. V gave up 5 bases and J gave up 1 base; unmatched junction bases: 7. This CDR3 spans 16 amino acids. Per the germline V gene, CDR1 is MDHEN and CDR2 is SYDVKM. CDR3 coding DNA: TGTGCCAGCAGTCCCGGACTAGGGAAGAACACCGGGGAGCTGTTTTTT. Amino acid sequence: CASSPGLGKNTGELFF.

This clonotype was picked up many times. Here the CDR3 reads CASSPPILITQYF. The CDR3 region has the DNA TGTGCCAGCTCACCACCGATTTTAATTACGCAGTATTTT. The rearrangement uses TRBV18 and TRBJ2-3, with D unclear. The V and J ends lost 0 bases and 8 bases respectively, with 9 bases between them. CDR3 length: 13 amino acids. Germline V gives CDR1 KGHSH, CDR2 LQKENI.

This clonotype was seen many times. This chain connects TRBV19 to TRBJ2-7; 7 bases map to TRBD2. Losses at the gene ends were 4 bases for V and 5 bases for J; bases not matched to a gene: 11. The germline V gene has CDR1 LNHDA and CDR2 SQIVND (reference sequence). The CDR3 length is 15 residues. The CDR3 sequence is CASSKMTSGGDEQYF. CDR3 nucleotides: TGTGCCAGTAGTAAAATGACTAGTGGGGGGGACGAGCAGTACTTC.

This clonotype was counted at least ten times. This chain joins TRBV7-8 and TRBJ2-2; 10 nucleotides align to TRBD1. The CDR3 runs 16 residues. Trimming removed 5 bases from V and 4 bases from J; junction bases left unmatched: 7. Looked up from germline, CDR1 is SGHVS and CDR2 is FQNEAQ. The DNA of the CDR3 is TGTGCCAGCAGCATTACCGGGACAGGGGCCACCGGGGAGCTGTTTTTT. It codes for CASSITGTGATGELFF.

Note on this clonotype: The CDR3 end shows no conserved phenylalanine or tryptophan, and so a read error is likely. The rearrangement joins TRBV2 to TRBJ2-3, with D possibly being TRBD1 (5 bases). CDR3 length: 15 residues. Per germline, CDR1 SNHLY and CDR2 FYNNEI. Trimming stripped 2 bases from V and 3 bases from J, with 12 bases between. The CDR3 region has the DNA TGTGCCAGCAGTGAATTAGGGGCTGTAACAGATACGCAGTATTCT. Translated, it gives CASSELGAVTDTQYS.

This clonotype was detected a few times. The chain couples TRBV6-1 to TRBJ2-1, with D perhaps matching TRBD1 (5 bases). The length of the CDR3 is 17 residues. From germline, CDR1 is MNHNS and CDR2 SASEGT. V lost 2 bases and J lost 0, with 14 bases in between. As DNA, the CDR3 is TGTGCCAGCAGTGAACGGTTCAGGGTTAGCTCCTACAATGAGCAGTTCTTC. Translated: CASSERFRVSSYNEQFF.

In this sample, this clonotype turned up many times. The gene calls are TRBV11-3 and TRBJ2-7, with D perhaps matching TRBD2 (5 bases). The V end was cut by 3 bases, the J end by 0 bases, with 12 bases between. The CDR3 contains 15 residues. Germline values: CDR1 SGHNT, CDR2 YENEEA. CDR3 in DNA: TGTGCCAGCAGCTTTGAGGCCGGACTCTCCTACGAGCAGTACTTC. Protein sequence: CASSFEAGLSYEQYF.

Of note for this clonotype: Being one base from a much bigger clone, this may be a read error. This chain uses TRBV19 with TRBJ2-7; 7 nucleotides align to TRBD1. CDR1 LNHDA and CDR2 SQIVND come from the germline V gene (reference sequence). This CDR3 comprises 15 residues. The CDR3 sequence: CASSVHTGQSYEQCF. The CDR3 coding sequence is TGTGCCAGTAGTGTTCATACGGGACAGAGTTACGAGCAGTGCTTC.